The present T cell receptor (beta chain) was sequenced within a study of graft-versus-host responses after intestinal transplantation. Study at large: Isolated intestinal, liver-intestinal, or multivisceral transplants had been given to the recipients.

Clones were sequenced by immunoSEQ multiplex PCR, and TCRdb holds only the in-frame ones, with some missing. The table lists 80,000 to 100,000 clones, roughly four fifths of them singletons, with roughly 17% in the top ten. This CDR3 spans 15 amino acids. Trimming left V 1 base short and J 4 bases short, with 12 bases between. Germline CDR1 is SNHLY and CDR2 is FYNNEI. Concerning this clone itself: Antigen specificity is unknown.

This TCR was recovered from a human donor who received an intestinal transplant. The sample consisted of unstimulated CD8+ T cells sorted from spleen or lymph node cells, taken before intestinal transplant. The chain combines TRBV2 with TRBJ2-3; TRBD1 might be the D (6 bases). CDR3 DNA: TGTGCCAGCAGTGAAGGGGCAGGGGATTCAGATACGCAGTATTTT. Its translation is CASSEGAGDSDTQYF.